These 21 T cell receptor beta chains were all obtained from the same sample, sequenced in a study of shared clonotypes between healthy human individuals. In the naive CD8 group, cells lacked CD45RO and were positively selected for CCR7, so terminally differentiated effector memory CD45RA+ cells were left out. Here immunoSEQ multiplex PCR was the method, and the copy in TCRdb shows in-frame clones only, minus some. The sample holds a few hundred thousand clones, 95% seen once. The sample consisted of naive CD8+ T cells sorted from blood. These receptors were taken from a woman in her twenties or thirties in good health.

The gene calls are TRBV5-6 and TRBJ1-2, with 8 positions matching TRBD1. The junction had 13 bases not matched to a gene; V was cut back by 2 bases and J by 7 bases. The germline V gene encodes CDR1 SGHDT and CDR2 YYEEEE. The CDR3 consists of 16 residues. The CDR3 region is CASSFGSAQGAIGYTF. The CDR3 DNA is TGTGCCAGCAGCTTCGGGTCGGCGCAGGGGGCGATTGGCTACACCTTC.

The J gene is TRBJ1-5, the V gene TRBV19; no clear D. The V gene's germline CDR1 is LNHDA and CDR2 SQIVND (reference sequence). V dropped 5 bases and J dropped 0 bases, with 11 bases sitting between them. The CDR3 runs 15 residues. The CDR3 sequence: CASSPQRYSNQPQHF. The CDR3 nucleotides are TGTGCCAGTAGTCCCCAGCGGTATAGCAATCAGCCCCAGCATTTT.

The chain joins TRBV18 to TRBJ1-2; 9 bases map to TRBD1. With V trimmed by 4 bases and J by 8 bases, 8 bases remained unmatched. Germline V gene lookup returns CDR1 KGHSH and CDR2 LQKENI. The CDR3 runs 14 residues. CDR3 sequence reads: CASSRGQGWRGYTF. CDR3 nucleotides: TGTGCCAGCTCACGCGGACAGGGGTGGAGGGGCTACACCTTC.

The rearrangement links TRBV28 to TRBJ2-2; TRBD1 is a possible D gene (6 bases). The CDR3 sequence is 15 residues long. Germline lookup yields CDR1 MDHEN and CDR2 SYDVKM. V was shortened by 4 bases and J by 2 bases, with 11 bases between the two germline ends. The CDR3 DNA reads as TGTGCCAGCAGTTCACGGACAGCAAACACCGGGGAGCTGTTTTTT. Translation gives CASSSRTANTGELFF. Variable domain in full (rest from reference TRBV28 and TRBJ2-2): DVKVTQSSRYLVKRTGEKVFLECVQDMDHENMFWYRQDPGLGLRLIYFSYDVKMKEKGDIPEGYSVSREKKERFSLILESASTNQTSMYLCASSSRTANTGELFFGEGSRLTVL.

The chain has TRBV4-2 and TRBJ1-1; D ambiguous. Germline CDR1 LGHNA, CDR2 YNFKEQ. Between the trimmed V and J ends, which lost 1 base and 2 bases, there was a span of 17 bases. This CDR3 has 17 residues. The CDR3 reads CASSQVMSGNSNTEAFF. DNA of the CDR3: TGTGCCAGCAGCCAAGTTATGTCGGGGAATTCCAACACTGAAGCTTTCTTT.

The rearrangement uses TRBV27 and TRBJ1-2, with TRBD1 identical over 7 bases. CDR3 size: 16 residues. Unmatched junction bases numbered 12, after V lost 1 base and J lost 7 bases. Germline-derived CDR1 and CDR2 are MNHEY and SMNVEV (reference sequence). CDR3 sequence: CASSLWPGTEWGGYTF. CDR3 nucleotide sequence: TGTGCCAGCAGTTTATGGCCCGGGACAGAGTGGGGTGGCTACACCTTC.

This clone occurred once. The chain uses TRBV6-5 and TRBJ2-3, with D unclear. Trimming cost V 2 bases and J 2 bases, with 8 bases left between them. In germline, CDR1 is MNHEY, CDR2 SVGAGI. The CDR3 has 14 residues. The CDR3 region is CASSYVTDTDTQYF. DNA of the CDR3: TGTGCCAGCAGTTACGTAACCGACACAGATACGCAGTATTTT.

The rearrangement uses TRBV6-1 and TRBJ1-3; D is unresolved. Deletions cut 8 bases from V and 0 bases from J, with 14 bases between. The CDR3 consists of 15 residues. Looked up from germline, CDR1 is MNHNS and CDR2 is SASEGT. CDR3 loop: CASFGIPYSGNTIYF. In DNA form, the CDR3 reads TGTGCCAGCTTCGGCATTCCATACTCTGGAAACACCATATATTTT.

The genes are TRBV5-4 and TRBJ2-1; 8 bases line up with TRBD2. The CDR3 runs 14 residues. The V segment lost 2 bases and the J segment 7 bases; nucleotides outside the gene matches: 5. The germline V gene encodes CDR1 SGHNT and CDR2 YYREEE (reference sequence). CDR3 protein: CASSFTGGPNEQFF. The CDR3 nucleotides are TGTGCCAGCAGCTTTACGGGAGGGCCTAATGAGCAGTTCTTC.

The chain carries TRBV9 and TRBJ2-1; D remains unclear. Germline V CDR1 and CDR2: SGDLS, YYNGEE. This CDR3 has 13 amino acids. V gave up 1 base and J gave up 7 bases, with 9 bases separating them. The CDR3 sequence is CASSVPPFNEQFF. CDR3 DNA sequence: TGTGCCAGCAGCGTACCTCCCTTTAATGAGCAGTTCTTC. The full variable domain, rest sourced from reference TRBV9 and TRBJ2-1, is DSGVTQTPKHLITATGQRVTLRCSPRSGDLSVYWYQQSLDQGLQFLIQYYNGEERAKGNILERFSAQQFPDLHSELNLSSLELGDSALYFCASSVPPFNEQFFGPGTRLTVL.

This clone was picked up a small number of times. The chain couples TRBV28 to TRBJ1-5; no definite D call. CDR3 length equals 14 residues. The germline gives CDR1 MDHEN, CDR2 SYDVKM. Trimming stripped 4 bases from V and 0 bases from J, with 7 bases between. DNA for the CDR3: TGTGCCAGCAGTTGGGCAGTTAGCAATCAGCCCCAGCATTTT. Translated, it gives CASSWAVSNQPQHF.

This sequence joins TRBV4-1 and TRBJ1-2; 8 nucleotides match TRBD1. CDR1 and CDR2 (germline): MGHRA, YSYEKL. The CDR3 is made up of 13 amino acids. J gave up 4 bases and V 5 bases, and 3 bases lay outside the gene matches. The CDR3 DNA reads TGCGCCAGCAGCGAAGGGACAGGCTATGGCTACACCTTC. Its translation: CASSEGTGYGYTF.

The chain has TRBV7-6 and TRBJ2-1, with unresolved D. The V end was cut by 5 bases, the J end by 3 bases, with 11 bases between. From germline, CDR1 is SGHVS and CDR2 FNYEAQ. The CDR3 extends over 14 amino acids. The CDR3 DNA reads as TGTGCCAGCAGCCCCGTAGCCTACTACAATGAGCAGTTCTTC. Protein: CASSPVAYYNEQFF.

The CDR3 coding sequence is TGTGCCAGTAGTATGGGGTATGGCACAGATACGCAGTATTTT. Its protein product is CASSMGYGTDTQYF. The J gene is TRBJ2-3, the V gene TRBV19; D is ambiguous. The CDR3 has 14 amino acids. V was trimmed by 3 bases and J by 1 base, leaving 8 bases between them. CDR1 and CDR2 from the germline V gene are LNHDA and SQIVND (reference sequence). Drawing the rest from reference TRBV19 and TRBJ2-3, the complete variable domain is DGGITQSPKYLFRKEGQNVTLSCEQNLNHDAMYWYRQDPGQGLRLIYYSQIVNDFQKGDIAEGYSVSREKKESFPLTVTSAQKNPTAFYLCASSMGYGTDTQYFGPGTRLTVL.

As concerns this clone: The sample contains more than one DNA sequence encoding this CDR3. The rearrangement joins TRBV9 to TRBJ2-3; D not resolved. V gave up 0 bases and J gave up 3 bases, with 5 bases separating them. The germline gives CDR1 SGDLS, CDR2 YYNGEE. The length of the CDR3 is 13 residues. CDR3 protein: CASSVGGTDTQYF. CDR3 coding DNA: TGTGCCAGCAGCGTAGGTGGGACAGATACGCAGTATTTT.

The genes are TRBV6-1 and TRBJ2-3, with 7 bases aligning to TRBD2. CDR3 size: 16 residues. Germline trimming cut 2 bases from V and 6 bases from J; bases unmatched to any gene: 11. Germline V gene data show CDR1 as MNHNS and CDR2 as SASEGT. The CDR3 sequence is CASSEPRDYGADTQYF. In DNA form, the CDR3 reads TGTGCCAGCAGTGAACCTAGGGACTACGGGGCTGATACGCAGTATTTT.

The chain is built from TRBV28 and TRBJ1-3; no reliable D call. The germline V gene encodes CDR1 MDHEN and CDR2 SYDVKM. V was shortened by 5 bases and J by 2 bases, with 13 bases between the two germline ends. CDR3 length: 15 residues. For the CDR3, the DNA is TGTGCCAGCAGTCCCGGGCGGGGTCCTGGAAACACCATATATTTT. As protein: CASSPGRGPGNTIYF.

The rearrangement links TRBV5-1 to TRBJ2-7; TRBD2 matches at 11 bases. J lost 3 bases, V lost 0 bases, and 2 bases had no gene match. CDR3 length: 15 amino acids. CDR1 SGHRS and CDR2 YFSETQ come from the germline V gene. The CDR3 loop is CASSLGTSGFYEQYF. As DNA, the CDR3 is TGCGCCAGCAGCTTGGGGACTAGCGGGTTCTACGAGCAGTACTTC. The full variable domain, with the rest looked up from reference TRBV5-1 and TRBJ2-7, is KAGVTQTPRYLIKTRGQQVTLSCSPISGHRSVSWYQQTPGQGLQFLFEYFSETQRNKGNFPGRFSGRQFSNSRSEMNVSTLELGDSALYLCASSLGTSGFYEQYFGPGTRLTVT.

The CDR3 DNA reads TGTGCCAGCAGCTTAAGGCTAGCGGGAACATACAATGAGCAGTTCTTC. This translates into CASSLRLAGTYNEQFF. The chain couples TRBV11-3 to TRBJ2-1; 9 positions agree with TRBD2. From germline, CDR1 is SGHNT and CDR2 YENEEA. The J segment lost 4 bases and the V segment lost 2 bases, leaving 6 bases of the junction unmatched. CDR3 length: 16 residues.

The CDR3 DNA is TGTGCCAGCAGACTACCTCGGGGGGTGGATGAGCAGTTCTTC. This encodes CASRLPRGVDEQFF. This chain connects TRBV28 to TRBJ2-1, with 7 bases that match TRBD2. Germline V gene lookup returns CDR1 MDHEN and CDR2 SYDVKM. J gave up 8 bases and V 6 bases, and 10 bases lay outside the gene matches. This CDR3 is built from 14 residues.

The chain uses TRBV15 and TRBJ2-2; 7 bases agree with TRBD2. The CDR3 has 16 amino acids. Trimming removed 1 base from V and 4 bases from J; junction bases left unmatched: 6. Germline V gene lookup returns CDR1 LNHNV and CDR2 YYDKDF (reference sequence). CDR3 nucleotide sequence: TGTGCCACCAGCAGAGCGGAGCGGGACGGCACCGGGGAGCTGTTTTTT. Translation: CATSRAERDGTGELFF.